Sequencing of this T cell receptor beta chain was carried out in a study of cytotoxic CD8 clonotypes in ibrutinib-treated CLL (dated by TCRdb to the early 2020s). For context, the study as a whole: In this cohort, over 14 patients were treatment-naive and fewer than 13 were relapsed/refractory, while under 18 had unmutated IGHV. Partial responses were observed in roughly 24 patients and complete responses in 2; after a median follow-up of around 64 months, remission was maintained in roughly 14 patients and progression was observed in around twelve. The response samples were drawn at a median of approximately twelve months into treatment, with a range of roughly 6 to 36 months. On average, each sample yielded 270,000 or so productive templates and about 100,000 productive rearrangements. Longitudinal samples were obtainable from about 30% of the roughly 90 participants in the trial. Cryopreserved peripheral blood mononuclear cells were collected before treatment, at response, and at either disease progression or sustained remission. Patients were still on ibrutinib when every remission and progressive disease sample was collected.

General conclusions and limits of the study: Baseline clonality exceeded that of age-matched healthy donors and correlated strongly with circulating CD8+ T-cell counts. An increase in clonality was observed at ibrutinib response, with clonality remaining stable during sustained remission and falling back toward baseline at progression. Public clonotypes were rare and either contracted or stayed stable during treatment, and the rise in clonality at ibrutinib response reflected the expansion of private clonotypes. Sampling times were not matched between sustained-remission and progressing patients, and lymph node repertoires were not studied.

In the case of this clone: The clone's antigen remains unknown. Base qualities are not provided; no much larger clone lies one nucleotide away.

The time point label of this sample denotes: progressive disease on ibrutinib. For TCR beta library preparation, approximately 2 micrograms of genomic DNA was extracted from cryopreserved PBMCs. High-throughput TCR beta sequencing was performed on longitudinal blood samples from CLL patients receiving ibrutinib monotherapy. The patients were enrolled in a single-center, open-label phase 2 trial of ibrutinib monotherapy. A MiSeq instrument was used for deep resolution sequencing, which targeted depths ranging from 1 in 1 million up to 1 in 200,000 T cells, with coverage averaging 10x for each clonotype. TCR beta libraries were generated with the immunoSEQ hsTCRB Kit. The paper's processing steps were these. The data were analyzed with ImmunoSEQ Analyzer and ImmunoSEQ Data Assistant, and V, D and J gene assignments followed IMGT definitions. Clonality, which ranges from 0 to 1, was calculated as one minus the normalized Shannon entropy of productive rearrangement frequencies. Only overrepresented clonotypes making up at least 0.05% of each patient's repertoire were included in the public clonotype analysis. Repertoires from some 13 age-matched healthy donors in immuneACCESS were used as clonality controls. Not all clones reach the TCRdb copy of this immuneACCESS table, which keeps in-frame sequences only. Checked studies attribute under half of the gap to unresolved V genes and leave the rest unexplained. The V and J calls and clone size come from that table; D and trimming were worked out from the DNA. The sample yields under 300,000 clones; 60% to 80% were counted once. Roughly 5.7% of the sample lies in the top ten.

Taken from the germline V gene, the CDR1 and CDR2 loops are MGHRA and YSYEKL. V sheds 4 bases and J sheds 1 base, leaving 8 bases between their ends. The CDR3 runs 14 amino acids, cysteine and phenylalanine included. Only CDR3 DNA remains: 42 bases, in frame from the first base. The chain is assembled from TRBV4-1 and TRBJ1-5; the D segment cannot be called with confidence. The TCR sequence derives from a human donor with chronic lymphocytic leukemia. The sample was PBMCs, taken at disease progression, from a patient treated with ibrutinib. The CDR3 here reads CASSPRISNQPQHF. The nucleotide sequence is TGCGCCAGCAGCCCGAGGATCAGCAATCAGCCCCAGCATTTT.